Below, 13 T cell receptor beta chains from the same sample are listed, as sequenced in a study of cytomegalovirus exposure and HLA in healthy donors. Use of 60 Vbeta and 13 Jbeta primers characterized the PCR. The repertoire was sequenced with immunoSEQ multiplex PCR; TCRdb's copy has only in-frame clones and lacks some. The profile shows fewer than 90,000 clones, over 60% of them singletons. Sequences were obtained from PBMCs. The receptors were sampled from a man aged 30 to 45 in good health and CMV-seronegative.

The rearrangement joins TRBV28 to TRBJ1-2; D possibly corresponds to TRBD1 (5 bases). CDR3 length: 16 amino acids. Between the trimmed V and J ends, which lost 5 bases and 1 base, there was a span of 17 bases. Germline V gene lookup returns CDR1 MDHEN and CDR2 SYDVKM. The CDR3 here is CASSPRTRPVNYGYTF. CDR3 DNA sequence: TGTGCCAGCAGTCCACGGACACGGCCGGTTAACTATGGCTACACCTTC.

This clone appeared a single time. The V and J genes are TRBV6-1 and TRBJ2-7, with D tentatively TRBD1 (6 bases). The germline CDR1 and CDR2 sequences are MNHNS and SASEGT. V was pared by 2 bases and J by 1 base, with 12 bases between. The CDR3 covers 15 residues. The CDR3 DNA sequence: TGTGCCAGCAGTGAACGATCCGGGACATCCTACGAGCAGTACTTC. This gives the protein CASSERSGTSYEQYF.

The chain recombines TRBV28 with TRBJ2-3, with 10 bases matching TRBD2. The trim removed 2 bases at V and 4 bases at J, leaving 9 bases unmatched. Germline-derived CDR1 and CDR2 are MDHEN and SYDVKM. This CDR3 contains 17 residues. CDR3 sequence reads: CASSLQSGRAFADTQYF. The CDR3 nucleotides are TGTGCCAGCAGTTTACAAAGCGGGAGGGCCTTCGCAGATACGCAGTATTTT.

V is TRBV4-2 and J is TRBJ2-1; 9 bases agree with TRBD2. The junction had 21 bases not matched to a gene; V was cut back by 2 bases and J by 4 bases. The CDR3 runs 21 residues. CDR1 is LGHNA and CDR2 is YNFKEQ in the germline V gene. CDR3 sequence: CASSQSPTIDSGRTFYNEQFF. The CDR3 DNA follows: TGTGCCAGCAGCCAAAGCCCGACCATAGACAGCGGGAGGACTTTTTACAATGAGCAGTTCTTC.

The CDR3 nucleotides read TGTGCCAGCAGCCCCCAACGAGGGCGGGACATTCAGTACTTC. This sequence encodes CASSPQRGRDIQYF. V usage is TRBV7-8 and J usage is TRBJ2-4, with D possibly TRBD2 on 5 matching bases. The germline V gene encodes CDR1 SGHVS and CDR2 FQNEAQ. There are 14 residues in the CDR3. The V end was cut by 5 bases, the J end by 8 bases, with 16 bases between.

There are a few counts of this clone. The chain couples TRBV29-1 to TRBJ2-5, with 7 bases lining up with TRBD1. Trimming at V came to 2 bases and at J to 5 bases, leaving 5 bases not matched to a gene. This CDR3 is 13 amino acids long. Germline CDR1 and CDR2: SQVTM and ANQGSEA. In nucleotides, the CDR3 is TGCAGCGTTGAACGGGACAGTCTGGAGACCCAGTACTTC. This gives the protein CSVERDSLETQYF. Using reference TRBV29-1 and TRBJ2-5 for the parts outside the CDR3, the full variable domain is SAVISQKPSRDICQRGTSLTIQCQVDSQVTMMFWYRQQPGQSLTLIATANQGSEATYESGFVIDKFPISRPNLTFSTLTVSNMSPEDSSIYLCSVERDSLETQYFGPGTRLLVL.

To note about this clone: Other DNA sequences of this sample code for an identical CDR3. The V gene is TRBV19, the J gene TRBJ1-5; D is uncertain. The CDR3 length is 13 residues. The germline gives CDR1 LNHDA, CDR2 SQIVND (reference sequence). Trimming took 3 bases from V and 7 from J, leaving 10 bases between them. This CDR3 reads CASSIGEEQPQHF. The DNA for the CDR3 is TGTGCCAGTAGTATTGGGGAGGAACAGCCCCAGCATTTT.

In this sample, this clone turned up once. The chain carries TRBV19 and TRBJ2-1, with 8 bases lining up with TRBD2. Germline trimming cut 1 base from V and 3 bases from J; bases unmatched to any gene: 2. The CDR3 spans 15 residues. The germline gives CDR1 LNHDA, CDR2 SQIVND (reference sequence). Here the CDR3 reads CASSIASGLYNEQFF. CDR3 DNA sequence: TGTGCCAGTAGTATAGCTAGCGGGCTCTACAATGAGCAGTTCTTC.

This clone was seen a handful of times. The chain combines TRBV7-2 with TRBJ2-2, with 11 bases aligning to TRBD1. This CDR3 has 17 residues. Germline lookup yields CDR1 SGHTA and CDR2 FQGNSA. Trimming took 1 base from V and 6 from J; bases not matched to a gene: 7. The CDR3 spells CASSLDLGQGASGELFF. The CDR3 DNA follows: TGTGCCAGCAGCTTAGATTTAGGACAGGGGGCTTCCGGGGAGCTGTTTTTT.

This sequence joins TRBV2 and TRBJ1-3, with D unclear. V shed 2 bases and J shed 4 bases, with 6 bases lying between them. This CDR3 contains 13 residues. The germline V gene encodes CDR1 SNHLY and CDR2 FYNNEI. The CDR3 protein is CASSESGGNTIYF. The CDR3 DNA reads as TGTGCCAGCAGTGAATCGGGGGGAAACACCATATATTTT.

This clone occurred a few times. V usage is TRBV5-1 and J usage is TRBJ2-2; D possibly corresponds to TRBD1 (6 bases). The ends were cut back, 0 bases at V and 1 base at J, with 13 bases in the middle. Germline CDR1 SGHRS, CDR2 YFSETQ. The CDR3 contains 17 residues. The CDR3 is CASSLEHRAQNTGELFF. CDR3 DNA: TGCGCCAGCAGCTTGGAACACAGGGCCCAGAACACCGGGGAGCTGTTTTTT.

The chain is built from TRBV15 and TRBJ1-2; TRBD1 matches at 7 bases. With V trimmed by 3 bases and J by 4 bases, 5 bases remained unmatched. Germline V gene data show CDR1 as LNHNV and CDR2 as YYDKDF (reference sequence). This CDR3 is 14 amino acids long. The CDR3 DNA reads TGTGCCACCAGCAGGGGACAGAGCGTCTATGGCTACACCTTC. It yields the protein CATSRGQSVYGYTF.

The chain links TRBV28 to TRBJ2-3, with 8 bases matching TRBD2. The length of the CDR3 is 14 residues. Per germline, CDR1 MDHEN and CDR2 SYDVKM. V trimming: 6 bases; J trimming: 4 bases; junction bases outside the gene matches: 6. CDR3 sequence: CASRFAGGADTQYF. CDR3 DNA: TGTGCCAGCAGATTCGCGGGGGGCGCAGATACGCAGTATTTT. The entire variable domain, with the rest obtained from reference TRBV28 and TRBJ2-3, is as follows: DVKVTQSSRYLVKRTGEKVFLECVQDMDHENMFWYRQDPGLGLRLIYFSYDVKMKEKGDIPEGYSVSREKKERFSLILESASTNQTSMYLCASRFAGGADTQYFGPGTRLTVL.